The 26 T cell receptor beta chains presented below share a single source sample, sequenced in a study of blood T cell repertoires in COVID-19. The repertoire was sequenced with immunoSEQ multiplex PCR; TCRdb's copy has only in-frame clones and lacks some. The data show fewer than 180,000 clones, around 85% seen once. The sequenced material came from peripheral blood. The receptor set was obtained from a man between 70 and 80 years old with acute or convalescent COVID-19.

The rearrangement joins TRBV2 to TRBJ2-3; TRBD2 aligns across 13 bases. Germline V lookup: CDR1 SNHLY, CDR2 FYNNEI. This CDR3 has 17 residues. V gave up 1 base and J gave up 4 bases; unmatched junction bases: 5. The CDR3 DNA sequence: TGTGCCAGCAGTGAAGAAGGACTAGCGGGAGTTTCAGATACGCAGTATTTT. This encodes CASSEEGLAGVSDTQYF. Full variable domain (rest looked up from reference TRBV2 and TRBJ2-3): EPEVTQTPSHQVTQMGQEVILRCVPISNHLYFYWYRQILGQKVEFLVSFYNNEISEKSEIFDDQFSVERPDGSNFTLKIRSTKLEDSAMYFCASSEEGLAGVSDTQYFGPGTRLTVL.

This chain uses TRBV11-3 with TRBJ2-7; a weak D match, TRBD1 (6 bases). Trimming pared 3 bases from V and 1 base from J, leaving 16 bases between. Looked up from germline, CDR1 is SGHNT and CDR2 is YENEEA. This CDR3 is built from 16 residues. DNA for the CDR3: TGTGCCAGCAGCTTTGGCTCGGGACAAATGTCCTACGAGCAGTACTTC. Its protein is CASSFGSGQMSYEQYF.

V and J are TRBV28 and TRBJ1-2, with a possible D match to TRBD1 (5 bases). CDR1 is MDHEN and CDR2 is SYDVKM in the germline V gene. Trimming stripped 3 bases from V and 2 bases from J, with 13 bases between. The CDR3 spans 15 residues. The CDR3 DNA sequence: TGTGCCAGCAGTTTTCTCCAGGGACTAAACTATGGCTACACCTTC. This encodes CASSFLQGLNYGYTF.

V and J are TRBV5-4 and TRBJ1-1; D gene unclear. Trimming removed 2 bases at V and 8 bases at J, with 7 bases between. In germline, CDR1 is SGHNT, CDR2 YYREEE (reference sequence). The CDR3 covers 11 residues. CDR3 residues: CASSFMTEAFF. Here the CDR3 DNA reads TGTGCCAGCAGCTTTATGACAGAAGCTTTCTTT.

The genes are TRBV19 and TRBJ1-5; 10 nucleotides match TRBD1. Germline assignment: CDR1 LNHDA and CDR2 SQIVND (reference sequence). This CDR3 is built from 18 residues. V shed 0 bases and J 3 bases; nucleotides not matched to a gene: 8. CDR3 sequence reads: CASSIDPVGQGVNQPQHF. CDR3 DNA: TGTGCCAGTAGTATAGACCCGGTTGGACAGGGGGTCAATCAGCCCCAGCATTTT.

The chain uses TRBV7-9 and TRBJ2-2, with 7 bases identical to TRBD1. The CDR3 sequence is 17 residues long. CDR1 is SEHNR and CDR2 is FQNEAQ in the germline V gene (reference sequence). The junction had 8 bases not matched to a gene; V was cut back by 4 bases and J by 0 bases. CDR3 nucleotide sequence: TGTGCCAGCAGCTCCACCTGGGACAGCGCGAACACCGGGGAGCTGTTTTTT. Amino acid sequence: CASSSTWDSANTGELFF.

The chain has TRBV7-6 and TRBJ2-7, with 8 bases lining up with TRBD1. V lost 5 bases, J lost 6 bases, and 6 bases stayed unmatched. Germline V gives CDR1 SGHVS, CDR2 FNYEAQ. The CDR3 length is 13 residues. CDR3 in amino acids: CASSPGTGGEQYF. The CDR3 DNA sequence: TGTGCCAGCAGCCCCGGGACAGGCGGCGAGCAGTACTTC.

The rearrangement links TRBV10-3 to TRBJ2-7; 8 bases fit TRBD2. With V trimmed by 3 bases and J by 3 bases, 4 bases remained unmatched. The CDR3 is made up of 14 amino acids. Germline V gives CDR1 ENHRY, CDR2 SYGVKD. The CDR3 sequence: CAISELGLVYEQYF. Here the CDR3 DNA reads TGTGCCATCAGTGAATTGGGACTAGTCTACGAGCAGTACTTC.

In this sample, this clone turned up once. The J gene is TRBJ2-6, the V gene TRBV19; TRBD1 matches at 8 bases. This CDR3 spans 17 amino acids. After removal of 5 bases from V and 0 bases from J, the junction contained 6 bases not matched to a gene. Per the germline V gene, CDR1 is LNHDA and CDR2 is SQIVND (reference sequence). DNA of the CDR3: TGTGCCAGTAGTGTACAGGGGGGCTCCTCTGGGGCCAACGTCCTGACTTTC. This encodes CASSVQGGSSGANVLTF.

This chain uses TRBV11-2 with TRBJ2-7; a weak D match, TRBD2 (6 bases). Per germline, CDR1 SGHAT and CDR2 FQNNGV. The CDR3 runs to 14 residues. Trimming shortened V by 1 base and J by 7 bases, and 14 bases separated the two germline ends. The CDR3 bases are TGTGCCAGCAGCTTAGCCGGGAGCCCCTGGGAGCAGTACTTC. It translates to CASSLAGSPWEQYF.

The chain joins TRBV2 to TRBJ1-6, with D possibly TRBD1 on 5 matching bases. V lost 8 bases, J lost 0 bases, and 17 bases lay in between. The CDR3 covers 17 residues. Germline values: CDR1 SNHLY, CDR2 FYNNEI. This CDR3 is CASARPDILSYNSPLHF. Here the CDR3 DNA reads TGTGCCAGCGCCCGCCCGGACATTCTCTCCTATAATTCACCCCTCCACTTT.

Comment on this clone: The same CDR3 is also encoded by other DNA sequences in this sample. J is TRBJ1-5 and V is TRBV5-1, with 9 bases lining up with TRBD1. The CDR3 has 14 amino acids. J lost 5 bases, V lost 0 bases, and 0 bases had no gene match. CDR1 is SGHRS, CDR2 YFSETQ, per germline. The CDR3: CASSLGQGDQPQHF. CDR3 coding DNA: TGCGCCAGCAGCTTGGGACAGGGGGATCAGCCCCAGCATTTT.

The rearrangement links TRBV7-9 to TRBJ2-2; D call uncertain. V lost 1 base to trimming and J lost 0 bases, with 6 bases between them. Per the germline V gene, CDR1 is SEHNR and CDR2 is FQNEAQ (reference sequence). The CDR3 sequence is 15 residues long. CDR3 in amino acids: CASSLGQANTGELFF. CDR3 nucleotide sequence: TGTGCCAGCAGCTTAGGGCAGGCGAACACCGGGGAGCTGTTTTTT.

The rearrangement links TRBV5-1 to TRBJ1-1; D is ambiguous. Germline CDR1 is SGHRS and CDR2 is YFSETQ. Trimming removed 0 bases from V and 1 base from J, with 7 bases in between. The CDR3 consists of 14 residues. The chain's CDR3 is CASSLDGTNTEAFF. The CDR3 coding sequence is TGCGCCAGCAGCTTGGATGGCACGAACACTGAAGCTTTCTTT.

This chain uses TRBV18 with TRBJ2-5; TRBD2 aligns across 14 bases. There are 17 residues in the CDR3. Per germline, CDR1 KGHSH and CDR2 LQKENI. V dropped 3 bases and J dropped 5; count of bases not matched to a gene: 8. CDR3 sequence reads: CASSPGLAGEGGETQYF. The CDR3, as DNA: TGTGCCAGCTCACCGGGACTAGCGGGAGAAGGAGGGGAGACCCAGTACTTC.

The gene calls are TRBV5-1 and TRBJ2-1; TRBD2 aligns across 8 bases. Germline-derived CDR1 and CDR2 are SGHRS and YFSETQ. Losses at the gene ends were 4 bases for V and 5 bases for J; bases not matched to a gene: 8. There are 15 residues in the CDR3. The CDR3 sequence: CASSPLLAGDNEQFF. In DNA, the CDR3 is TGCGCCAGCAGCCCGCTGCTAGCGGGCGACAATGAGCAGTTCTTC.

This clone occurred a few times. This chain joins TRBV5-1 and TRBJ2-2; 7 bases align to TRBD1. After removal of 5 bases from V and 6 bases from J, the junction contained 4 bases not matched to a gene. This CDR3 has 13 amino acids. From germline, CDR1 is SGHRS and CDR2 YFSETQ. The CDR3 coding sequence is TGCGCCAGCAGACAGGGGACCTCCGGGGAGCTGTTTTTT. Its translation is CASRQGTSGELFF.

This chain joins TRBV5-6 and TRBJ2-1, with a possible D match to TRBD1 (6 bases). This CDR3 is 13 amino acids long. V was trimmed by 3 bases and J by 6 bases, leaving 10 bases between them. Germline loops: CDR1 SGHDT, CDR2 YYEEEE. CDR3 sequence reads: CASSWGQGNEQFF. The CDR3 nucleotides are TGTGCCAGCAGCTGGGGACAAGGCAATGAGCAGTTCTTC.

The CDR3 loop is CASSWRGGQAGKNIQYF. The DNA of the CDR3 is TGTGCCAGCAGCTGGCGGGGGGGTCAGGCGGGCAAAAACATTCAGTACTTC. The chain carries TRBV5-8 and TRBJ2-4; 9 positions match TRBD2. Germline values: CDR1 SGHTS, CDR2 YDEGEE. There are 17 residues in the CDR3. Trimming removed 3 bases from V and 3 bases from J; junction bases left unmatched: 10.

The chain uses TRBV10-3 and TRBJ1-4; possibly TRBD1 for D (6 bases). Germline loops: CDR1 ENHRY, CDR2 SYGVKD. V was pared by 3 bases and J by 0 bases, with 8 bases between. There are 15 residues in the CDR3. As DNA, the CDR3 is TGTGCCATCAGTGAAGAGGGGGCAACTAATGAAAAACTGTTTTTT. Translated, it gives CAISEEGATNEKLFF.

This clone occurred a few times. V gene TRBV18 combines with J gene TRBJ2-1; D gene uncertain. Germline CDR1 and CDR2: KGHSH and LQKENI. The CDR3 contains 14 residues. The V end was cut by 3 bases, the J end by 9 bases, with 15 bases between. CDR3 amino acids: CASSPGPTSREQFF. The CDR3 DNA follows: TGTGCCAGCTCACCGGGCCCTACCTCGCGTGAGCAGTTCTTC. Full variable domain (outside the CDR3, taken from reference TRBV18 and TRBJ2-1): NAGVMQNPRHLVRRRGQEARLRCSPMKGHSHVYWYRQLPEEGLKFMVYLQKENIIDESGMPKERFSAEFPKEGPSILRIQQVVRGDSAAYFCASSPGPTSREQFFGPGTRLTVL.

The rearrangement links TRBV5-4 to TRBJ2-5, with 10 bases identical to TRBD2. This CDR3 spans 16 amino acids. Germline V gene lookup returns CDR1 SGHNT and CDR2 YYREEE (reference sequence). V gave up 4 bases and J gave up 0 bases; unmatched junction bases: 6. CDR3 sequence: CASSPPLAGDQETQYF. The DNA of the CDR3 is TGTGCCAGCAGCCCCCCGCTAGCGGGAGACCAAGAGACCCAGTACTTC.

In this sample, this clone turned up a few times. This chain links TRBV27 with TRBJ1-5; 7 bases map to TRBD1. The CDR3 spans 12 residues. The V gene end was trimmed by 8 bases and the J gene end by 3 bases; junction bases not matched to a gene: 1. Per the germline V gene, CDR1 is MNHEY and CDR2 is SMNVEV (reference sequence). In DNA form, the CDR3 reads TGTGCCAGCGGGACAGCCAATCAGCCCCAGCATTTT. Translating it yields CASGTANQPQHF.

The table lists this clone with a few counts. V usage is TRBV2 and J usage is TRBJ1-2; D might be TRBD1 (6 bases). The V end lost 2 bases, the J end lost 3 bases, and 7 bases lay between the germline ends. This CDR3 has 13 residues. Germline lookup yields CDR1 SNHLY and CDR2 FYNNEI. CDR3 nucleotide sequence: TGTGCCAGCAGTGAATCAGGGGACTATGGCTACACCTTC. Protein product: CASSESGDYGYTF.

The chain is built from TRBV6-2 or TRBV6-3 and TRBJ2-5; weak D call: TRBD1 (5 bases). The length of the CDR3 is 14 residues. Trimming removed 2 bases from V and 2 bases from J, with 9 bases in between. Germline V gives CDR1 MNHEY, CDR2 SVGEGT. Here the CDR3 DNA reads TGTGCCAGCAGTTACGGGGCATTTCAAGAGACCCAGTACTTC. Translating it yields CASSYGAFQETQYF.

V usage is TRBV25-1 and J usage is TRBJ2-5; D is perhaps TRBD1 (5 bases). The CDR3 length is 13 residues. The V gene lost 6 bases and the J gene lost 2 bases, with 10 bases spanning the gap. Germline V gives CDR1 MGHDK, CDR2 SYGVNS. The CDR3 DNA reads as TGTGCCAGCAGGCGGACACCTCAAGAGACCCAGTACTTC. It translates to CASRRTPQETQYF.